Presented here are 9 T cell receptor beta chains from one specimen sequenced in a study of blood T cell repertoires in COVID-19. This table comes from immunoSEQ multiplex PCR, and its TCRdb copy is limited to in-frame clones, with some not included. The sample consists of 150,000 to 200,000 clones, roughly 80% of them appearing once. Sequenced: peripheral blood. Receptor source: a man aged 60 to 75 with active or convalescent COVID-19.

The rearrangement links TRBV14 to TRBJ2-1, with TRBD2 identical over 8 bases. Germline V gives CDR1 SGHDN, CDR2 FVKESK. This CDR3 spans 16 amino acids. V shed 4 bases, J shed 2 bases, and the junction held 7 bases outside the gene matches. The CDR3 protein is CASSLRAGATYNEQFF. The CDR3 bases are TGTGCCAGCAGCCTACGAGCGGGAGCCACCTACAATGAGCAGTTCTTC.

This chain uses TRBV25-1 with TRBJ2-5; 10 bases are shared with TRBD2. Germline CDR1 and CDR2: MGHDK and SYGVNS. The CDR3 extends over 16 amino acids. J was trimmed by 3 bases and V by 4 bases; bases with no gene match: 8. In DNA, the CDR3 is TGTGCCAGCAGTGCCTCTAGCGGGAGTCACAAAGAGACCCAGTACTTC. Its protein product is CASSASSGSHKETQYF.

The chain joins TRBV20-1 to TRBJ2-3; D ambiguous. Per germline, CDR1 DFQATT and CDR2 SNEGSKA (reference sequence). With 5 bases removed from V and 4 bases from J, the gap between germline ends came to 7 bases. CDR3 length equals 11 residues. CDR3 sequence (DNA): TGCAGTGCTCCTCTTGCAGATACGCAGTATTTT. Translated, it gives CSAPLADTQYF.

This clone came up a few times. This chain's CDR3 is CASSVDPGADTEAFF. The CDR3 DNA reads as TGTGCCAGCAGCGTAGATCCAGGGGCGGACACTGAAGCTTTCTTT. V is TRBV9 and J is TRBJ1-1; TRBD1 might be the D (6 bases). CDR3 size: 15 residues. The ends were cut back, 0 bases at V and 3 bases at J, with 12 bases in the middle. Germline lookup yields CDR1 SGDLS and CDR2 YYNGEE.

The rearrangement links TRBV19 to TRBJ2-5; TRBD2 aligns across 10 bases. CDR3 size: 17 residues. J was trimmed by 1 base and V by 5 bases; bases with no gene match: 10. Germline-derived CDR1 and CDR2 are LNHDA and SQIVND (reference sequence). CDR3 in amino acids: CASSGAGAGGVQETQYF. DNA for the CDR3: TGTGCCAGTAGTGGAGCGGGAGCGGGGGGGGTCCAAGAGACCCAGTACTTC.

The rearrangement links TRBV6-2 or TRBV6-3 to TRBJ1-5; 7 positions match TRBD1. V was pared by 6 bases and J by 7 bases, with 9 bases of the junction left unmatched. CDR1 is MNHEY and CDR2 is SVGEGT in the germline V gene. The CDR3 is 14 amino acids. The CDR3 DNA is TGTGCCAGCAGCCAGACAGGGTACAACCAGCCCCAGCATTTT. Translating gives CASSQTGYNQPQHF.

This clone was picked up one time. V gene TRBV11-3 combines with J gene TRBJ1-1; D uncertain. Germline CDR1 is SGHNT and CDR2 is YENEEA. CDR3 length equals 11 residues. The V end was cut by 1 base, the J end by 8 bases, with 5 bases between. Here the CDR3 reads CASSLVGEAFF. CDR3 in DNA: TGTGCCAGCAGCTTAGTCGGGGAAGCTTTCTTT. The variable domain in full, with the rest retrieved from reference TRBV11-3 and TRBJ1-1, is EAGVVQSPRYKIIEKKQPVAFWCNPISGHNTLYWYLQNLGQGPELLIRYENEEAVDDSQLPKDRFSAERLKGVDSTLKIQPAELGDSAVYLCASSLVGEAFFGQGTRLTVV.

As DNA, the CDR3 is TGTGCCAGTACCCCGCTCAGGGGTGGCACTGAAGCTTTCTTT. Residues: CASTPLRGGTEAFF. This sequence joins TRBV19 and TRBJ1-1; possibly TRBD1 for D (6 bases). This CDR3 is built from 14 residues. V was trimmed by 7 bases and J by 4 bases, leaving 16 bases between them. The V gene's germline CDR1 is LNHDA and CDR2 SQIVND (reference sequence).

In regard to this clone: The sample holds other DNA sequences that translate to the same CDR3. The V gene is TRBV30, the J gene TRBJ2-7, with 8 bases aligning to TRBD1. V was pared by 2 bases and J by 6 bases, with 9 bases of the junction left unmatched. Germline V lookup: CDR1 GTSNPN, CDR2 SVGIG (reference sequence). The CDR3 totals 14 residues. The CDR3 loop is CAWSPGQESREQYF. CDR3 nucleotides: TGTGCCTGGAGTCCGGGACAGGAGTCCCGCGAGCAGTACTTC. Full variable domain (rest looked up from reference TRBV30 and TRBJ2-7): SQTIHQWPATLVQPVGSPLSLECTVEGTSNPNLYWYRQAAGRGLQLLFYSVGIGQISSEVPQNLSASRPQDRQFILSSKKLLLSDSGFYLCAWSPGQESREQYFGPGTRLTVT.